This T cell receptor beta chain was identified in a study of siplizumab effects on memory and regulatory T cells. Study results and caveats: Both greater diversity than memory cells and a major contribution to the alloresponse seemed to characterize naive T cells. Alloreactive CD4+ clones that could be mapped were on average about 70% Treg-derived with siplizumab, against roughly 25% in controls.

Each sample had about 100,000 TCR templates assayed. Sequencing was performed with immunoSEQ multiplex PCR; in TCRdb, only in-frame clones are kept and a portion is missing. The data show about 100,000 clones, approximately 90% seen once. V shed 0 bases and J 2 bases; nucleotides not matched to a gene: 2. Germline CDR1 is SEHNR and CDR2 is FQNEAQ (reference sequence). There are 15 residues in the CDR3. Regarding this clone: As yet, its antigen is unknown.

The genes are TRBV7-9 and TRBJ2-3, with TRBD1 identical over 7 bases. This receptor was identified in a human donor in good health. Sequenced input: Tregs sorted from blood. Here the CDR3 DNA reads TGTGCCAGCAGCTTAGCTACAGGGGTCACAGATACGCAGTATTTT. This codes for CASSLATGVTDTQYF.